One and the same sample provided the 5 T cell receptor beta chains below, sequenced in a study of T cell repertoires in breast cancer (dated by TCRdb to the mid-2010s). Preparation of the library involved emulsion pairing. Sequenced using an Illumina MiSeq. A second nested PCR with blocking oligos suppressed unpaired genes, then a third nested PCR added Illumina adaptors and barcodes. TCRdb's own reprocessing of the public reads used fastp at Q25 and MiXCR and kept productive beta chains. Rows merge per CDR3 protein into single entries with the most common DNA and genes. Within this sample are approximately 37,000 distinct CDR3 sequences, with about 41% of them counted one time only. Clones ranked in the top ten supply 55% to 75% of the sample. The study used an expanded emulsion RT-PCR method with primers for all TCR V genes to analyze paired alpha-beta TCRs of CD8+ T cells. Sequenced: CD8+ T cells. Every receptor here comes from a pool of human donors with breast cancer or a healthy control (not recorded which).

V usage is TRBV5-1 and J usage is TRBJ2-5, with D tentatively TRBD1 (5 bases). The V and J ends lost 4 bases and 5 bases respectively, with 21 bases between them. The CDR3 is 16 residues long. Germline CDR1 and CDR2: SGHRS and YFSETQ. The CDR3, as DNA: TGCGCCAGCAGCCCACATCGACCAGGGTACGGGGAGACCCAGTACTTC. It specifies CASSPHRPGYGETQYF.

This clonotype was observed a handful of times. The V and J genes are TRBV7-3 and TRBJ2-1; 7 bases line up with TRBD2. The trim removed 0 bases at V and 0 bases at J, leaving 5 bases unmatched. The CDR3 covers 17 residues. Germline V gene sequence: CDR1 SGHTA, CDR2 FQGTGA. DNA of the CDR3: TGTGCCAGCAGCTTAACGGGAGGGGATCCCTCCTACAATGAGCAGTTCTTC. It is translated as CASSLTGGDPSYNEQFF.

The chain employs TRBV30 and TRBJ2-7, with D perhaps given as TRBD1 or TRBD2 (5 bases each). V dropped 2 bases and J dropped 1 base, with 9 bases sitting between them. The germline V gene encodes CDR1 GTSNPN and CDR2 SVGIG (reference sequence). The CDR3 sequence is 13 residues long. The chain's CDR3 is CAWSRDGSYEQYF. Here the CDR3 DNA reads TGTGCCTGGAGTCGGGACGGTTCCTACGAGCAGTACTTC. Full variable domain (outside the CDR3, taken from reference TRBV30 and TRBJ2-7): SQTIHQWPATLVQPVGSPLSLECTVEGTSNPNLYWYRQAAGRGLQLLFYSVGIGQISSEVPQNLSASRPQDRQFILSSKKLLLSDSGFYLCAWSRDGSYEQYFGPGTRLTVT.

The rearrangement joins TRBV11-2 to TRBJ1-1; D remains unclear. Germline CDR1 SGHAT, CDR2 FQNNGV. The CDR3 is 14 residues long. V lost 2 bases to trimming and J lost 5 bases, with 12 bases between them. Here the CDR3 DNA reads TGTGCCAGCAGCTTATCGTACCGGGAGACTGAAGCTTTCTTT. This codes for CASSLSYRETEAFF. Together with reference TRBV11-2 and TRBJ1-1, the CDR3 gives the full variable domain: EAGVAQSPRYKIIEKRQSVAFWCNPISGHATLYWYQQILGQGPKLLIQFQNNGVVDDSQLPKDRFSAERLKGVDSTLKIQPAKLEDSAVYLCASSLSYRETEAFFGQGTRLTVV.

J is TRBJ2-7 and V is TRBV5-1; D possibly corresponds to TRBD2 (6 bases). Trimming removed 1 base from V and 5 bases from J, with 16 bases in between. CDR3 size: 15 residues. Germline CDR1 reads SGHRS; CDR2 reads YFSETQ. In DNA form, the CDR3 reads TGCGCCAGCAGCTTGATGGCCGACCGGGGGAACGAGCAGTACTTC. Amino acids: CASSLMADRGNEQYF. The full variable domain, completed using reference TRBV5-1 and TRBJ2-7, is KAGVTQTPRYLIKTRGQQVTLSCSPISGHRSVSWYQQTPGQGLQFLFEYFSETQRNKGNFPGRFSGRQFSNSRSEMNVSTLELGDSALYLCASSLMADRGNEQYFGPGTRLTVT.